Each of the 23 T cell receptor beta chains below was sequenced from the same sample in a study of shared clonotypes between healthy human individuals. Method: immunoSEQ multiplex PCR; TCRdb's copy keeps in-frame clones and lacks some. The profile shows 2 million to 2.5 million clones, nearly 97% of them singletons. The source material was naive CD4+ T cells sorted from blood. The subset: CD45RA+ positively selected. The receptors originated from a man between 18 and 35 years old in good health.

This sequence joins TRBV5-6 and TRBJ1-2; 10 bases line up with TRBD1. The V and J ends lost 4 bases and 7 bases, in that order; junction bases with no gene match: 10. Germline assignment: CDR1 SGHDT and CDR2 YYEEEE. CDR3 size: 15 residues. CDR3: CASSRQGARASGYTF. CDR3 DNA sequence: TGTGCCAGCAGCCGACAGGGGGCACGGGCCTCTGGCTACACCTTC.

This chain uses TRBV6-1 with TRBJ2-3; 7 bases fit TRBD1. Germline V gives CDR1 MNHNS, CDR2 SASEGT. The length of the CDR3 is 14 residues. Trimming at V came to 6 bases and at J to 5 bases, leaving 8 bases not matched to a gene. The CDR3 region is CASRFGQVGDTQYF. In nucleotides, the CDR3 is TGTGCCAGCAGATTCGGACAGGTGGGAGATACGCAGTATTTT.

The sample holds a few counts of this clone. Distinct nucleotide sequences in the sample also encode this CDR3. The V gene is TRBV9, the J gene TRBJ1-3; D unresolved. V shed 0 bases and J shed 0 bases, with 4 bases lying between them. The germline V gene has CDR1 SGDLS and CDR2 YYNGEE. The length of the CDR3 is 14 residues. The CDR3 protein is CASSVDGSGNTIYF. CDR3 coding DNA: TGTGCCAGCAGCGTAGACGGCTCTGGAAACACCATATATTTT.

This sequence joins TRBV11-2 and TRBJ2-2, with 9 bases fitting TRBD2. The V and J ends lost 5 bases and 1 base, in that order; junction bases with no gene match: 5. CDR3 size: 16 residues. Germline V gene data show CDR1 as SGHAT and CDR2 as FQNNGV. The CDR3 DNA follows: TGTGCCAGCAGCCCAGTGACTAGCGGGAACACCGGGGAGCTGTTTTTT. Protein product: CASSPVTSGNTGELFF. Looking up the rest from reference TRBV11-2 and TRBJ2-2 gives the full variable domain: EAGVAQSPRYKIIEKRQSVAFWCNPISGHATLYWYQQILGQGPKLLIQFQNNGVVDDSQLPKDRFSAERLKGVDSTLKIQPAKLEDSAVYLCASSPVTSGNTGELFFGEGSRLTVL.

DNA of the CDR3: TGTGCCAGCAGTCGAAGGGACGAGCAGTACTTC. Its protein is CASSRRDEQYF. V is TRBV27 and J is TRBJ2-7; D is unresolved. Germline CDR1 and CDR2: MNHEY and SMNVEV (reference sequence). The CDR3 is 11 residues long. The V and J ends lost 5 bases and 5 bases respectively, with 7 bases between them.

The chain has TRBV6-5 and TRBJ1-1; no definite D call. Germline CDR1 is MNHEY and CDR2 is SVGAGI. Trimming cost V 6 bases and J 4 bases, with 15 bases left between them. CDR3 length: 14 amino acids. This chain's CDR3 is CASRAGYPGTEAFF. The CDR3 nucleotides are TGTGCCAGCAGGGCAGGCTACCCGGGCACTGAAGCTTTCTTT.

This clone was seen a single time. The V gene is TRBV19, the J gene TRBJ1-1; no clear D. Per the germline V gene, CDR1 is LNHDA and CDR2 is SQIVND (reference sequence). This CDR3 spans 14 amino acids. The V end lost 7 bases, the J end lost 1 base, and 13 bases lay between the germline ends. In DNA, the CDR3 is TGTGCCAGTACCCGGACGTCCCAGAACACTGAAGCTTTCTTT. Its translation: CASTRTSQNTEAFF.

CDR3 residues: CASSRRPAEKLFF. CDR3 nucleotide sequence: TGTGCCAGCAGTCGACGACCAGCTGAAAAACTGTTTTTT. The J gene is TRBJ1-4, the V gene TRBV6-5; D gene ambiguous. The CDR3 is 13 residues long. Trimming took 5 bases from V and 7 from J, leaving 11 bases between them. The germline V gene encodes CDR1 MNHEY and CDR2 SVGAGI.

This sequence joins TRBV6-5 and TRBJ1-1; 7 nucleotides match TRBD1. Trimming at V came to 2 bases and at J to 4 bases, leaving 7 bases not matched to a gene. The CDR3 spans 15 residues. In germline, CDR1 is MNHEY, CDR2 SVGAGI. The DNA for the CDR3 is TGTGCCAGCAGTTACCAGGAGGGGGCTGGCACTGAAGCTTTCTTT. Protein product: CASSYQEGAGTEAFF.

The chain is built from TRBV4-3 and TRBJ2-7; TRBD1 aligns across 10 bases. This CDR3 contains 15 residues. V shed 4 bases and J 4 bases; nucleotides not matched to a gene: 7. Germline values: CDR1 LGHNA, CDR2 YSLEER. The CDR3 reads CASSRTGGDGYEQYF. The DNA of the CDR3 is TGCGCCAGCAGCCGGACAGGGGGGGACGGGTACGAGCAGTACTTC.

The chain is built from TRBV6-1 and TRBJ1-2; D is ambiguous. Per germline, CDR1 MNHNS and CDR2 SASEGT. The CDR3 is 16 residues long. Trimming took off 2 bases at V and 0 bases at J, with 13 bases between the two ends. CDR3 amino acids: CASSEFRTGSNYGYTF. CDR3 nucleotide sequence: TGTGCCAGCAGTGAATTTAGAACTGGATCTAACTATGGCTACACCTTC.

The genes are TRBV5-4 and TRBJ2-5; perhaps D is TRBD1 or TRBD2 (5 bases each). Per the germline V gene, CDR1 is SGHNT and CDR2 is YYREEE (reference sequence). V shed 2 bases and J shed 7 bases, with 15 bases lying between them. The CDR3 loop spans 14 amino acids. DNA for the CDR3: TGTGCCAGCAGCTTAGGAGAACGTGGGGGGACCCAGTACTTC. Encoded protein: CASSLGERGGTQYF. The full variable domain, rest sourced from reference TRBV5-4 and TRBJ2-5, is ETGVTQSPTHLIKTRGQQVTLRCSSQSGHNTVSWYQQALGQGPQFIFQYYREEENGRGNFPPRFSGLQFPNYSSELNVNALELDDSALYLCASSLGERGGTQYFGPGTRLLVL.

The chain has TRBV5-1 and TRBJ2-1, with 11 bases aligning to TRBD2. Trimming removed 0 bases from V and 9 bases from J; junction bases left unmatched: 5. This CDR3 contains 15 residues. Germline V lookup: CDR1 SGHRS, CDR2 YFSETQ. The CDR3 region has the DNA TGCGCCAGCAGCTTGGGGCTAGCGGGAGGCCCTGAGCAGTTCTTC. The encoded protein is CASSLGLAGGPEQFF. The variable domain in full, completed from reference TRBV5-1 and TRBJ2-1, reads KAGVTQTPRYLIKTRGQQVTLSCSPISGHRSVSWYQQTPGQGLQFLFEYFSETQRNKGNFPGRFSGRQFSNSRSEMNVSTLELGDSALYLCASSLGLAGGPEQFFGPGTRLTVL.

This clone was recorded once. This chain uses TRBV30 with TRBJ1-5, with D tentatively TRBD1 (6 bases). The CDR3 consists of 14 residues. Trimming removed 4 bases at V and 2 bases at J, with 12 bases between. Germline V gives CDR1 GTSNPN, CDR2 SVGIG (reference sequence). CDR3 bases: TGTGCCTGGAACACCAAGGGGGGCAATCAGCCCCAGCATTTT. Residues: CAWNTKGGNQPQHF.

The CDR3 region has the DNA TGTGCCAGCTCACCACCCGGACGTGAAAAACTGTTTTTT. It translates to CASSPPGREKLFF. The chain uses TRBV18 and TRBJ1-4; D is unclear. The CDR3 loop spans 13 amino acids. Looked up from germline, CDR1 is KGHSH and CDR2 is LQKENI. Trimming removed 0 bases at V and 7 bases at J, with 6 bases between.

This chain links TRBV15 with TRBJ2-7; 7 positions agree with TRBD1. The germline CDR1 and CDR2 sequences are LNHNV and YYDKDF (reference sequence). The ends lost 0 bases at V and 3 bases at J; junction bases unmatched: 11. The CDR3 runs to 17 residues. CDR3 coding DNA: TGTGCCACCAGCAGAGACCTAACCAGGGGGACCAACTACGAGCAGTACTTC. Protein: CATSRDLTRGTNYEQYF.

Regarding this clone: Other nucleotide sequences from this sample produce the same CDR3. This chain uses TRBV5-1 with TRBJ1-1; D may be TRBD1 (5 bases). CDR3 length equals 15 residues. Trimming took 0 bases from V and 1 from J, leaving 10 bases between them. In germline, CDR1 is SGHRS, CDR2 YFSETQ. The CDR3 here is CASSLAGQGNTEAFF. CDR3 nucleotides: TGCGCCAGCAGCTTGGCGGGGCAGGGGAACACTGAAGCTTTCTTT.

V gene TRBV28 combines with J gene TRBJ1-6; perhaps TRBD1 as D (6 bases). The CDR3 is 15 residues long. V lost 5 bases, J lost 5 bases, and 13 bases lay in between. Germline CDR1 and CDR2: MDHEN and SYDVKM. In DNA, the CDR3 is TGTGCCAGCAGTGCGGGGGGCTTACATAATTCACCCCTCCACTTT. This translates into CASSAGGLHNSPLHF.

The rearrangement joins TRBV5-1 to TRBJ2-5; the match to TRBD1 covers 11 bases. The germline V gene has CDR1 SGHRS and CDR2 YFSETQ. The length of the CDR3 is 20 residues. Unmatched junction bases numbered 18, after V lost 1 base and J lost 4 bases. In nucleotides, the CDR3 is TGCGCCAGCAGCTTGAACCTGCAATTCGGACAGGGGGCGCCCGGAGAGACCCAGTACTTC. Translation: CASSLNLQFGQGAPGETQYF.

This chain links TRBV5-4 with TRBJ2-7; D remains unclear. Trimming took off 4 bases at V and 2 bases at J, with 13 bases between the two ends. CDR1 and CDR2 (germline): SGHNT, YYREEE (reference sequence). The CDR3 sequence is 14 residues long. CDR3 sequence reads: CASSPFGGTYEQYF. CDR3 DNA: TGTGCCAGCAGCCCCTTCGGCGGAACCTACGAGCAGTACTTC.

The chain employs TRBV4-1 and TRBJ2-1, with TRBD2 identical over 9 bases. The junction had 5 bases not matched to a gene; V was cut back by 1 base and J by 4 bases. The V gene's germline CDR1 is MGHRA and CDR2 YSYEKL. The CDR3 is 16 residues long. CDR3 sequence: CASSQGIAGAYNEQFF. The CDR3 DNA reads TGCGCCAGCAGCCAAGGAATAGCGGGAGCGTACAATGAGCAGTTCTTC.

The chain is built from TRBV5-8 and TRBJ2-4, with D hard to call. The germline V gene encodes CDR1 SGHTS and CDR2 YDEGEE. The CDR3 is 14 amino acids. The V end was cut by 1 base, the J end by 4 bases, with 9 bases between. This chain's CDR3 is CASSLFTEKNIQYF. The DNA for the CDR3 is TGTGCCAGCAGCTTGTTCACAGAGAAAAACATTCAGTACTTC.

The gene calls are TRBV19 and TRBJ2-3; 7 bases fit TRBD1. V dropped 9 bases and J dropped 4; count of bases not matched to a gene: 7. Germline V gene lookup returns CDR1 LNHDA and CDR2 SQIVND (reference sequence). This CDR3 comprises 13 residues. CDR3 nucleotides: TGTGCCAGCTCAGGGGGTTTGGCAGATACGCAGTATTTT. This sequence encodes CASSGGLADTQYF.